This entry lists 30 T cell receptor beta chains sequenced from one sample in a study of T cells expressing NK-cell markers. Using the 5' RACE reads, TCRdb records one entry per CDR3 protein without DNA. The sample table sets out some 460,000 distinct CDR3 sequences. Material for sequencing was blood T cells: a sorted CD56 or NKG2C T cell subset, CD4+ or CD8+ T cells, or bulk PBMC T cells (not recorded which). The receptors originated from a woman in her forties or fifties in good health.

The V call is TRBV20-1, the J call TRBJ2-1; TCRdb's D call of TRBD2 is untestable without DNA. The germline gives CDR1 DFQATT, CDR2 SNEGSKA (reference sequence). The CDR3 extends over 15 amino acids. Here the CDR3 reads CSASSASGSLHEQFF.

This chain joins TRBV6-6 and TRBJ1-4; without DNA, the TCRdb call of TRBD1 cannot be checked. The CDR3 covers 15 residues. The germline gives CDR1 MNHNY, CDR2 SVGAGI (reference sequence). CDR3 protein: CASRPSRDRDEKLFF.

The V call is TRBV24-1, the J call TRBJ2-1; TCRdb's assignment of TRBD2 cannot be checked, as there is no DNA. Germline V gene lookup returns CDR1 KGHDR and CDR2 SFDVKD. This CDR3 region has 17 residues. The CDR3 here is CATQGRGREISYNEQFF.

The rearrangement uses TRBV7-6 and TRBJ2-3; lacking DNA, the TRBD2 call made by TCRdb goes unchecked. CDR3 length: 16 residues. Germline CDR1 SGHVS, CDR2 FNYEAQ. The CDR3 protein is CASSFGLAGVTDTQYF.

The V gene is TRBV7-9, the J gene TRBJ1-1. Germline assignment: CDR1 SEHNR and CDR2 FQNEAQ (reference sequence). This CDR3 comprises 13 residues. The CDR3 loop is CASSRSRDTEAFF. Together with reference TRBV7-9 and TRBJ1-1, the CDR3 gives the full variable domain: DTGVSQNPRHKITKRGQNVTFRCDPISEHNRLYWYRQTLGQGPEFLTYFQNEAQLEKSRLLSDRFSAERPKGSFSTLEIQRTEQGDSAMYLCASSRSRDTEAFFGQGTRLTVV.

The gene calls are TRBV7-8 and TRBJ2-1; TCRdb picks TRBD2, but there is no DNA to check that call. The CDR3 is made up of 16 amino acids. Germline V lookup: CDR1 SGHVS, CDR2 FQNEAQ. The CDR3 sequence: CASSSGVREGYNEQFF.

The V and J genes are TRBV10-1 and TRBJ2-3. The CDR3 spans 13 residues. The germline V gene has CDR1 WNHNN and CDR2 SYGVQD (reference sequence). CDR3 amino acids: CASSESEKDTQYF.

The rearrangement links TRBV6-5 to TRBJ2-7. In germline, CDR1 is MNHEY, CDR2 SVGAGI. The CDR3 runs 12 residues. The CDR3 sequence: CASSQIGYEQYF.

The rearrangement links TRBV6-2 or TRBV6-3 to TRBJ1-6; TCRdb calls TRBD1, which cannot be checked without DNA. The CDR3 extends over 15 amino acids. The germline V gene encodes CDR1 MNHEY and CDR2 SVGEGT. CDR3 region: CASSDRTGSNSPLHF.

The V and J genes are TRBV19 and TRBJ1-2; TCRdb designates TRBD1, a call that cannot be tested without DNA. CDR1 and CDR2 from the germline V gene are LNHDA and SQIVND (reference sequence). The CDR3 has 12 residues. CDR3: CASQTGLGGYTF.

The gene calls are TRBV24-1 and TRBJ2-1; there is no DNA to check the TCRdb D call of TRBD2. The CDR3 sequence is 15 residues long. Germline V CDR1 and CDR2: KGHDR, SFDVKD. CDR3 sequence reads: CATSDSGLSYNEQFF.

This chain links TRBV7-9 with TRBJ2-2; TCRdb calls TRBD1, which cannot be checked without DNA. Germline-derived CDR1 and CDR2 are SEHNR and FQNEAQ (reference sequence). CDR3 length: 15 residues. This CDR3 reads CASHRGTLQTGELFF.

The rearrangement joins TRBV10-3 to TRBJ2-7; TCRdb designates TRBD2, a call that cannot be tested without DNA. This CDR3 has 16 amino acids. Germline loops: CDR1 ENHRY, CDR2 SYGVKD. The CDR3 region is CAISDTRLGGAYEQYF.

The rearrangement uses TRBV14 and TRBJ2-5; the D call from TCRdb, TRBD1, cannot be confirmed without DNA. The CDR3 consists of 15 residues. Germline V gene data show CDR1 as SGHDN and CDR2 as FVKESK. The CDR3: CASSPGTAPQETQYF.

The rearrangement uses TRBV12-3 or TRBV12-4 and TRBJ2-2; TCRdb returns TRBD2, unconfirmable since there is no DNA. The CDR3 is 16 amino acids. The CDR3 reads CASNLGGAIFTGELFF.

The chain couples TRBV29-1 to TRBJ2-1. The germline gives CDR1 SQVTM, CDR2 ANQGSEA. CDR3 length: 11 residues. CDR3 protein: CSALEFDEQFF.

The rearrangement joins TRBV29-1 to TRBJ2-6; checking the TCRdb D call of TRBD1 is not possible without DNA. The CDR3 consists of 16 residues. Germline assignment: CDR1 SQVTM and CDR2 ANQGSEA. The CDR3 reads CSVVGTGVPGANVLTF.

The chain links TRBV20-1 to TRBJ1-4; TCRdb calls TRBD1, which cannot be checked without DNA. Germline CDR1 reads DFQATT; CDR2 reads SNEGSKA (reference sequence). CDR3 length equals 15 residues. CDR3 sequence: CSAPRGGDSREKLFF.

The V gene is TRBV24-1, the J gene TRBJ2-3; TCRdb picks TRBD1, but there is no DNA to check that call. The germline V gene has CDR1 KGHDR and CDR2 SFDVKD. The CDR3 runs to 15 residues. Here the CDR3 reads CATSDPGEAPDTQYF.

V usage is TRBV3-1 and J usage is TRBJ2-3; TCRdb reports TRBD1, a call that lacks DNA to check it against. This CDR3 contains 16 residues. Germline V lookup: CDR1 LGHDT, CDR2 YNNKEL (reference sequence). The CDR3 sequence: CASTRSTGQGTDTQYF.

The rearrangement uses TRBV14 and TRBJ2-5. The CDR3 is 17 residues long. Per the germline V gene, CDR1 is SGHDN and CDR2 is FVKESK. CDR3 region: CASSQEWGLRKQETQYF. The entire variable domain, with the rest obtained from reference TRBV14 and TRBJ2-5, is as follows: EAGVTQFPSHSVIEKGQTVTLRCDPISGHDNLYWYRRVMGKEIKFLLHFVKESKQDESGMPNNRFLAERTGGTYSTLKVQPAELEDSGVYFCASSQEWGLRKQETQYFGPGTRLLVL.

The chain recombines TRBV3-1 with TRBJ1-5. The CDR3 has 13 residues. CDR1 LGHDT and CDR2 YNNKEL come from the germline V gene (reference sequence). The CDR3 loop reads CASSLAPDQPQHF. The full variable domain, its missing parts supplied by reference TRBV3-1 and TRBJ1-5, is DTAVSQTPKYLVTQMGNDKSIKCEQNLGHDTMYWYKQDSKKFLKIMFSYNNKELIINETVPNRFSPKSPDKAHLNLHINSLELGDSAVYFCASSLAPDQPQHFGDGTRLSIL.

The rearrangement links TRBV6-1 to TRBJ2-3. The V gene's germline CDR1 is MNHNS and CDR2 SASEGT. CDR3 size: 15 residues. CDR3 sequence reads: CASSEGLTPTDTQYF.

The chain employs TRBV5-6 and TRBJ1-1; TCRdb's D call of TRBD1 is untestable without DNA. CDR3 size: 16 residues. Germline CDR1 SGHDT, CDR2 YYEEEE. CDR3 region: CASSPTRQETNTEAFF.

The genes are TRBV29-1 and TRBJ1-4. The CDR3 consists of 11 residues. CDR1 and CDR2 (germline): SQVTM, ANQGSEA. This CDR3 is CSVGWGEKLFF.

J is TRBJ2-1 and V is TRBV29-1; TCRdb's D call, TRBD1, is unchecked because there is no DNA. The germline gives CDR1 SQVTM, CDR2 ANQGSEA. The CDR3 length is 13 residues. CDR3 sequence reads: CSVEGQGYNEQFF.

The chain has TRBV4-1 and TRBJ1-4. The CDR3 is 14 residues long. Germline assignment: CDR1 MGHRA and CDR2 YSYEKL. The CDR3 sequence: CASSLRATNEKLFF.

The CDR3 is CASSARRTTTQYF. The rearrangement uses TRBV11-1 and TRBJ2-3; TCRdb gives TRBD1 as the D gene, but with no DNA this cannot be confirmed. CDR3 length: 13 residues. CDR1 SGHAT and CDR2 FQDESV come from the germline V gene (reference sequence).

The V gene is TRBV19, the J gene TRBJ1-1; TCRdb's assignment of TRBD1 cannot be checked, as there is no DNA. The CDR3 has 16 amino acids. The germline CDR1 and CDR2 sequences are LNHDA and SQIVND (reference sequence). CDR3 in amino acids: CASSIGRTGGGTEAFF.

The genes are TRBV20-1 and TRBJ2-1; TCRdb lists TRBD2, though no DNA is available to test this call. CDR3 length: 18 residues. Germline CDR1 DFQATT, CDR2 SNEGSKA (reference sequence). The CDR3: CSARGGAETSGRSHEQFF.